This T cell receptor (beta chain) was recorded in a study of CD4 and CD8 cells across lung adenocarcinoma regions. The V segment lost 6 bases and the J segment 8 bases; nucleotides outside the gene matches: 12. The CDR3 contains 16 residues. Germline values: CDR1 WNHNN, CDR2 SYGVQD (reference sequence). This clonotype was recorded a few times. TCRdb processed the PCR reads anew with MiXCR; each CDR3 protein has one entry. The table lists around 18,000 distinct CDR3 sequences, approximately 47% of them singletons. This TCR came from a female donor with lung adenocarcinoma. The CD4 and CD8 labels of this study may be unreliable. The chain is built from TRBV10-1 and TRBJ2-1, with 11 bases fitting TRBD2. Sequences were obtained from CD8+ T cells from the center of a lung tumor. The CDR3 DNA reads TGCGCCAGCAGAGGCCAACTAGCGGGAGTCCACTATGAGCAGTTCTTC. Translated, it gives CASRGQLAGVHYEQFF.